A single sample is the source of the 27 T cell receptor beta chains below, sequenced in a study of control samples from healthy donors and cancer patients. Only in-frame clones appear in the TCRdb table, and some are missing; sequencing was by immunoSEQ multiplex PCR. This table has 250,000 to 300,000 clones, roughly four fifths appearing once. The sequenced sample consisted of PBMCs. The source of these receptors is a woman aged 55-70 years with lung cancer.

The V gene is TRBV4-1, the J gene TRBJ2-3; the match to TRBD2 covers 7 bases. Germline trimming cut 0 bases from V and 4 bases from J; bases unmatched to any gene: 7. CDR1 is MGHRA and CDR2 is YSYEKL in the germline V gene. CDR3 length: 16 residues. For the CDR3, the DNA is TGCGCCAGCAGCCAAGAAACCCGGAGCGGGGCAGATACGCAGTATTTT. Translated, it gives CASSQETRSGADTQYF.

In this sample, this clone turned up a few times. The gene calls are TRBV2 and TRBJ2-7, with D possibly matching TRBD2 (5 bases). V was cut by 0 bases and J by 7 bases, with 10 bases left in between. The CDR3 is 13 amino acids. The V gene's germline CDR1 is SNHLY and CDR2 FYNNEI. CDR3 loop: CASSEAGEGEQYF. CDR3 nucleotides: TGTGCCAGCAGTGAAGCGGGAGAAGGGGAGCAGTACTTC.

The chain recombines TRBV28 with TRBJ2-1; D is undetermined. Looked up from germline, CDR1 is MDHEN and CDR2 is SYDVKM. CDR3 length: 12 residues. V was pared by 4 bases and J by 9 bases, with 10 bases between. The CDR3 is CASSSNTFEQFF. Written as DNA, the CDR3 is TGTGCCAGCAGTTCTAACACGTTTGAGCAGTTCTTC. The entire variable domain, with the rest obtained from reference TRBV28 and TRBJ2-1, is as follows: DVKVTQSSRYLVKRTGEKVFLECVQDMDHENMFWYRQDPGLGLRLIYFSYDVKMKEKGDIPEGYSVSREKKERFSLILESASTNQTSMYLCASSSNTFEQFFGPGTRLTVL.

Only one count was recorded for this clone. V is TRBV28 and J is TRBJ2-1, with 9 bases matching TRBD2. V shed 7 bases and J 4 bases; nucleotides not matched to a gene: 5. Germline CDR1 reads MDHEN; CDR2 reads SYDVKM. This CDR3 comprises 14 residues. The CDR3 DNA reads TGTGCCAGCACGCTAGCGGGGACTTACAATGAGCAGTTCTTC. This gives the protein CASTLAGTYNEQFF.

This clone was seen more than once but under ten times. The CDR3 loop reads CASSSRSSSGGADTQYF. CDR3 sequence (DNA): TGTGCCAGCAGCTCCCGGTCGAGTAGCGGGGGGGCAGATACGCAGTATTTT. This sequence joins TRBV9 and TRBJ2-3; 11 bases map to TRBD2. Unmatched junction bases numbered 11, after V lost 4 bases and J lost 4 bases. This CDR3 comprises 17 residues. Germline CDR1 SGDLS, CDR2 YYNGEE.

The chain recombines TRBV10-1 with TRBJ1-5; the D gene is possibly TRBD1 (5 bases). The CDR3 consists of 13 residues. Deletions cut 4 bases from V and 4 bases from J, with 8 bases between. The germline gives CDR1 WNHNN, CDR2 SYGVQD (reference sequence). The chain's CDR3 is CASSAGLNQPQHF. The CDR3 DNA sequence: TGCGCCAGCAGTGCAGGGCTTAATCAGCCCCAGCATTTT.

The chain links TRBV7-3 to TRBJ2-1, with TRBD2 identical over 9 bases. V was clipped by 5 bases and J by 0 bases; unmatched bases: 11. Germline CDR1 is SGHTA and CDR2 is FQGTGA. The CDR3 runs to 18 residues. As DNA, the CDR3 is TGTGCCAGCAGCCCTAGAGGTCTAGCGGGGCGCTCCTACAATGAGCAGTTCTTC. Translated: CASSPRGLAGRSYNEQFF.

This clone was found a few times. The chain combines TRBV28 with TRBJ2-5; D gene unclear. This CDR3 region has 11 residues. CDR1 is MDHEN and CDR2 is SYDVKM in the germline V gene. V was shortened by 2 bases and J by 7 bases, with 5 bases between the two germline ends. The CDR3 here is CASSLMGTQYF. DNA for the CDR3: TGTGCCAGCAGTTTAATGGGGACCCAGTACTTC.

The chain uses TRBV7-9 and TRBJ1-2, with D hard to call. CDR3 length: 13 residues. The germline V gene encodes CDR1 SEHNR and CDR2 FQNEAQ (reference sequence). V was pared by 5 bases and J by 4 bases, with 11 bases between. CDR3 in DNA: TGTGCCAGCAGCCACACTGAAACCTATGGCTACACCTTC. Its protein is CASSHTETYGYTF.

The table lists this clone with a count of one. The rearrangement links TRBV7-8 to TRBJ2-7, with 7 bases fitting TRBD2. Germline V lookup: CDR1 SGHVS, CDR2 FQNEAQ. V shed 1 base, J shed 6 bases, and the junction held 15 bases outside the gene matches. This CDR3 is 17 amino acids long. The CDR3 DNA reads TGTGCCAGCAGCTTAGGGGGGTTAATGAGGGGCGGGAGCGAGCAGTACTTC. Translation: CASSLGGLMRGGSEQYF.

The gene calls are TRBV7-9 and TRBJ1-2, with D perhaps TRBD1 (6 bases). This CDR3 contains 12 residues. Germline V lookup: CDR1 SEHNR, CDR2 FQNEAQ (reference sequence). CDR3 nucleotide sequence: TGTGCAGAATCAAGGGGGGCCTATGGCTACACCTTC. Amino acid sequence: CAESRGAYGYTF. The whole variable domain, remainder taken from reference TRBV7-9 and TRBJ1-2, is DTGVSQNPRHKITKRGQNVTFRCDPISEHNRLYWYRQTLGQGPEFLTYFQNEAQLEKSRLLSDRFSAERPKGSFSTLEIQRTEQGDSAMYLCAESRGAYGYTFGSGTRLTVV.

The chain joins TRBV7-9 to TRBJ2-3; D is undetermined. V lost 2 bases and J 1 base, leaving 16 bases between the germline ends. The CDR3 sequence is 17 residues long. Germline CDR1 SEHNR, CDR2 FQNEAQ (reference sequence). The CDR3 coding sequence is TGTGCCAGCAGCTTAAAGGTTCGGCTAGAGGGCACAGATACGCAGTATTTT. As protein: CASSLKVRLEGTDTQYF.

The chain has TRBV12-3 or TRBV12-4 and TRBJ1-5; the D is unclear. This CDR3 is built from 12 residues. Trimming shortened V by 4 bases and J by 2 bases, and 3 bases separated the two germline ends. CDR3 in DNA: TGTGCCAGCAGTTCTCGCAATCAGCCCCAGCATTTT. This codes for CASSSRNQPQHF.

There are a few counts of this clone. The V and J genes are TRBV13 and TRBJ2-2, with D uncertain. CDR3 size: 12 residues. Germline V gene data show CDR1 as PRHDT and CDR2 as FYEKMQ (reference sequence). The V and J ends lost 1 base and 6 bases respectively, with 3 bases between them. The CDR3 coding sequence is TGTGCCAGCAGCTTAGAAGCCGGGGAGCTGTTTTTT. Protein: CASSLEAGELFF. Based on the CDR3 plus reference TRBV13 and TRBJ2-2, the full variable domain is AAGVIQSPRHLIKEKRETATLKCYPIPRHDTVYWYQQGPGQDPQFLISFYEKMQSDKGSIPDRFSAQQFSDYHSELNMSSLELGDSALYFCASSLEAGELFFGEGSRLTVL.

J is TRBJ2-3 and V is TRBV6-2 or TRBV6-3; possibly TRBD2 for D (6 bases). This CDR3 has 16 amino acids. Trimming left V 2 bases short and J 1 base short, with 13 bases between. Germline CDR1 is MNHEY and CDR2 is SVGEGT. The CDR3 loop is CASSYKGRRGTDTQYF. Here the CDR3 DNA reads TGTGCCAGCAGTTACAAGGGAAGGAGGGGCACAGATACGCAGTATTTT.

V is TRBV5-4 and J is TRBJ1-1; TRBD1 matches 7 bases. The CDR3 is 14 amino acids. The V and J ends lost 3 bases and 2 bases, in that order; junction bases with no gene match: 4. CDR1 is SGHNT, CDR2 YYREEE, per germline (reference sequence). CDR3 DNA sequence: TGTGCCAGCAGCTCCGGGACAGCCAACACTGAAGCTTTCTTT. Amino acids: CASSSGTANTEAFF.

The chain employs TRBV19 and TRBJ2-7; perhaps TRBD1 as D (6 bases). Germline lookup yields CDR1 LNHDA and CDR2 SQIVND (reference sequence). The CDR3 is made up of 14 amino acids. Trimming cost V 2 bases and J 2 bases, with 10 bases left between them. CDR3 bases: TGTGCCAGTAGTATATCACAGGGACCCTACGAGCAGTACTTC. The encoded protein is CASSISQGPYEQYF.

As for this clone: Other DNA sequences in the same sample also yield this CDR3. The chain uses TRBV5-1 and TRBJ2-1; 10 bases agree with TRBD1. CDR1 SGHRS and CDR2 YFSETQ come from the germline V gene. This CDR3 comprises 14 residues. V gave up 0 bases and J gave up 7 bases; unmatched junction bases: 1. Written as DNA, the CDR3 is TGCGCCAGCAGCTTGGGGACAGGGGGGAATGAGCAGTTCTTC. Protein product: CASSLGTGGNEQFF.

This chain joins TRBV27 and TRBJ2-7, with 9 bases that match TRBD2. V trimming: 6 bases; J trimming: 1 base; junction bases outside the gene matches: 10. Germline V gene lookup returns CDR1 MNHEY and CDR2 SMNVEV (reference sequence). This CDR3 spans 16 amino acids. The CDR3 protein is CASSPWTSGRSYEQYF. As DNA, the CDR3 is TGTGCCAGCAGCCCCTGGACAAGCGGGAGGTCCTACGAGCAGTACTTC.

The CDR3 loop reads CASTLGSSPSSPLHF. The CDR3 DNA is TGTGCCAGCACCCTAGGGTCCAGTCCCAGTTCACCCCTCCACTTT. This chain connects TRBV9 to TRBJ1-6; no firm D call. The CDR3 extends over 15 amino acids. Trimming stripped 6 bases from V and 9 bases from J, with 19 bases between. Germline V lookup: CDR1 SGDLS, CDR2 YYNGEE.

This clone was observed many times. This CDR3 is also generated by other DNA sequences in the sample. V and J are TRBV12-5 and TRBJ2-2; 8 nucleotides match TRBD2. The V gene end was trimmed by 3 bases and the J gene end by 0 bases; junction bases not matched to a gene: 6. The CDR3 is 17 amino acids. Germline V gives CDR1 LGHNT, CDR2 FRNRAP. The CDR3: CASGFGRGGTNTGELFF. The CDR3 nucleotides read TGTGCTAGTGGTTTCGGGAGGGGGGGAACGAACACCGGGGAGCTGTTTTTT.

This clone has a single count. V and J are TRBV5-1 and TRBJ1-1; TRBD1 matches 7 bases. The CDR3 is made up of 15 amino acids. Unmatched junction bases numbered 3, after V lost 0 bases and J lost 1 base. Germline values: CDR1 SGHRS, CDR2 YFSETQ. As DNA, the CDR3 is TGCGCCAGCAGCTTGGGTGGGACAGCGAACACTGAAGCTTTCTTT. This gives the protein CASSLGGTANTEAFF.

Note on this clone: This CDR3 is also generated by other DNA sequences in the sample. The chain couples TRBV6-5 to TRBJ2-3; TRBD2 is a possible D gene (6 bases). The CDR3 sequence is 13 residues long. Deletions cut 6 bases from V and 0 bases from J, with 7 bases between. Per germline, CDR1 MNHEY and CDR2 SVGAGI. This CDR3 is CASRGTSTDTQYF. CDR3 nucleotide sequence: TGTGCCAGCAGAGGGACTAGCACAGATACGCAGTATTTT.

The V gene is TRBV7-6, the J gene TRBJ2-7, with D perhaps matching TRBD2 (8 bases). Trimming left V 4 bases short and J 6 bases short, with 19 bases between. The CDR3 contains 15 residues. The germline V gene has CDR1 SGHVS and CDR2 FNYEAQ. The CDR3 spells CASSWYRGRGGEQYF. As DNA, the CDR3 is TGTGCCAGCAGCTGGTACAGGGGACGGGGGGGCGAGCAGTACTTC. Full variable domain (remainder filled in from reference TRBV7-6 and TRBJ2-7): GAGVSQSPRYKVTKRGQDVALRCDPISGHVSLYWYRQALGQGPEFLTYFNYEAQQDKSGLPNDRFSAERPEGSISTLTIQRTEQRDSAMYRCASSWYRGRGGEQYFGPGTRLTVT.

The rearrangement uses TRBV11-2 and TRBJ1-1; TRBD1 is a possible D gene (6 bases). The CDR3 runs to 14 residues. Germline CDR1 is SGHAT and CDR2 is FQNNGV. The V and J ends lost 2 bases and 3 bases respectively, with 10 bases between them. For the CDR3, the DNA is TGTGCCAGCAGCTTAAGGGGGGTGGACACTGAAGCTTTCTTT. Translating it yields CASSLRGVDTEAFF. Full variable domain (outside the CDR3, taken from reference TRBV11-2 and TRBJ1-1): EAGVAQSPRYKIIEKRQSVAFWCNPISGHATLYWYQQILGQGPKLLIQFQNNGVVDDSQLPKDRFSAERLKGVDSTLKIQPAKLEDSAVYLCASSLRGVDTEAFFGQGTRLTVV.

The rearrangement uses TRBV7-3 and TRBJ2-1; TRBD1 matches 8 bases. The CDR3 totals 16 residues. With V trimmed by 1 base and J by 2 bases, 4 bases remained unmatched. Germline lookup yields CDR1 SGHTA and CDR2 FQGTGA. The DNA of the CDR3 is TGTGCCAGCAGCTTAAATGGACAGGGAGCCTACAATGAGCAGTTCTTC. This translates into CASSLNGQGAYNEQFF.

This chain links TRBV5-1 with TRBJ2-2; D not resolved. V lost 4 bases and J 0 bases, leaving 16 bases between the germline ends. The CDR3 is 17 amino acids. Germline assignment: CDR1 SGHRS and CDR2 YFSETQ. The CDR3 protein is CASSLRSQRANTGELFF. In DNA, the CDR3 is TGCGCCAGCAGCCTACGTAGTCAGCGCGCGAACACCGGGGAGCTGTTTTTT.